This T cell receptor beta chain was found in a study of shared clonotypes between healthy human individuals. The split of CD4+ cells yielded CD45RA+ naive and CD45RA-negative memory subsets. The CDR3 is 12 amino acids. The V and J ends lost 2 bases and 8 bases respectively, with 8 bases between them. The V gene's germline CDR1 is WNHNN and CDR2 SYGVQD (reference sequence). In the authors' workflow: Sequence data from immunoSEQ were junction-only and lacked quality scores; consequently, filtering differed. The data were produced by immunoSEQ multiplex PCR, yet TCRdb's version contains in-frame clones alone and is incomplete. For V, J and clone size, that table is used; D and trimming come from the DNA. Here the sample spans 330,000 or so clones, around 72% being singletons.

The receptor was derived from a man in his thirties or forties in good health. The specimen was memory CD4+ T cells sorted from blood. As for subset: CD45RA-negative fraction. The chain joins TRBV10-1 to TRBJ2-3; no definite D call. DNA for the CDR3: TGCGCCAGCAGTGAGCCCCCCGGTACGCAGTATTTT. It translates to CASSEPPGTQYF.